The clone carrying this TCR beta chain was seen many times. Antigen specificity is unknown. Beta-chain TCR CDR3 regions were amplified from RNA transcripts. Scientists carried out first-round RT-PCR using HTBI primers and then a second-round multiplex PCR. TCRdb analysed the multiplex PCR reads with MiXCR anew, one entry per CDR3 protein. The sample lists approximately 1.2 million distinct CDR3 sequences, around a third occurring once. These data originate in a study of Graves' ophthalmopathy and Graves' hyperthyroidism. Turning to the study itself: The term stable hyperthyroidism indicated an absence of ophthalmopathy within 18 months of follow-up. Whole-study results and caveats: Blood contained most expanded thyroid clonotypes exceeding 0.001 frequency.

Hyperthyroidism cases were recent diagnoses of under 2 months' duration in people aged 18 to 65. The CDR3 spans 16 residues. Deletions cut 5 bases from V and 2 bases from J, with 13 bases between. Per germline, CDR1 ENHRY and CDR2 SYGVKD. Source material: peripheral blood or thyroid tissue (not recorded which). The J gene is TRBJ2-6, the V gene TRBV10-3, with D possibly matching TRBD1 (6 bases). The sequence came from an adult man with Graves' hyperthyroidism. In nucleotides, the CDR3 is TGTGCCATCAGTAACGACAGGTCCCCTGGGGCCAACGTCCTGACTTTC. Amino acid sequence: CAISNDRSPGANVLTF.